Each of the 25 T cell receptor beta chains below was sequenced from the same sample in a study of shared clonotypes between healthy human individuals. The data were produced by immunoSEQ multiplex PCR, yet TCRdb's version contains in-frame clones alone and is incomplete. The table has roughly 1.5 million clones, 95% to 99% seen once. The sample consisted of naive CD4+ T cells sorted from blood. Subset indicated: CD45RA+ positively selected. The source of these receptors is a man aged 30 to 45 in good health.

The rearrangement joins TRBV9 to TRBJ2-1, with D uncertain. CDR1 is SGDLS, CDR2 YYNGEE, per germline. The CDR3 is 12 residues long. Trimming removed 3 bases from V and 4 bases from J, with 5 bases in between. In DNA, the CDR3 is TGTGCCAGCAGCGCCGGGTACAATGAGCAGTTCTTC. Translated: CASSAGYNEQFF.

The CDR3 region is CASSLNTPGRQQETQYF. CDR3 DNA sequence: TGTGCCAGCAGTTTGAACACGCCGGGACGGCAGCAAGAGACCCAGTACTTC. This sequence joins TRBV27 and TRBJ2-5; D may correspond to TRBD1 or TRBD2 (5 bases each). The CDR3 is made up of 17 amino acids. The germline V gene encodes CDR1 MNHEY and CDR2 SMNVEV (reference sequence). Trimming took off 3 bases at V and 2 bases at J, with 19 bases between the two ends.

The chain has TRBV7-2 and TRBJ2-5; D is unresolved. The V and J ends lost 5 bases and 4 bases respectively, with 8 bases between them. The CDR3 has 12 residues. From germline, CDR1 is SGHTA and CDR2 FQGNSA. The CDR3, as DNA: TGTGCCAGCAGCCGCACGGGAGAGACCCAGTACTTC. It translates to CASSRTGETQYF.

The chain carries TRBV4-1 and TRBJ2-7; 9 positions agree with TRBD2. Unmatched junction bases numbered 12, after V lost 0 bases and J lost 0 bases. Germline V gene lookup returns CDR1 MGHRA and CDR2 YSYEKL. The CDR3 length is 19 residues. For the CDR3, the DNA is TGCGCCAGCAGCCAAGATCGCGGGAGGGCCCTCTTACCCTCCTACGAGCAGTACTTC. Amino acids: CASSQDRGRALLPSYEQYF.

This sequence joins TRBV18 and TRBJ2-1; D might be TRBD1 (6 bases). The CDR3 is 16 amino acids. V lost 3 bases and J 5 bases, leaving 17 bases between the germline ends. Germline V lookup: CDR1 KGHSH, CDR2 LQKENI. CDR3 in DNA: TGTGCCAGCTCACCTCGGGACAAAACAATCAACAATGAGCAGTTCTTC. It specifies CASSPRDKTINNEQFF.

This chain uses TRBV9 with TRBJ2-7, with D tentatively TRBD1 (5 bases). Deletions cut 2 bases from V and 3 bases from J, with 18 bases between. Germline V gene lookup returns CDR1 SGDLS and CDR2 YYNGEE. The CDR3 is 16 amino acids. The CDR3 sequence: CASSVGDVAGIYEQYF. Here the CDR3 DNA reads TGTGCCAGCAGCGTGGGTGATGTAGCAGGGATCTACGAGCAGTACTTC.

The J gene is TRBJ2-6, the V gene TRBV19; D possibly uses TRBD1 or TRBD2 (5 bases each). This CDR3 contains 13 residues. The V gene's germline CDR1 is LNHDA and CDR2 SQIVND (reference sequence). Trimming pared 11 bases from V and 2 bases from J, leaving 10 bases between. The CDR3 sequence is CAARGAGANVLTF. The CDR3 nucleotides read TGTGCCGCCAGAGGGGCTGGGGCCAACGTCCTGACTTTC.

The genes are TRBV29-1 and TRBJ1-2; D is unclear. V gave up 0 bases and J gave up 4 bases, with 9 bases separating them. CDR3 size: 13 residues. Per germline, CDR1 SQVTM and CDR2 ANQGSEA. CDR3 coding DNA: TGCAGCGTTGAAGATCGTCAAATCTATGGCTACACCTTC. This sequence encodes CSVEDRQIYGYTF. Full variable domain (outside the CDR3, taken from reference TRBV29-1 and TRBJ1-2): SAVISQKPSRDICQRGTSLTIQCQVDSQVTMMFWYRQQPGQSLTLIATANQGSEATYESGFVIDKFPISRPNLTFSTLTVSNMSPEDSSIYLCSVEDRQIYGYTFGSGTRLTVV.

V and J are TRBV7-2 and TRBJ2-7; TRBD2 matches at 7 bases. The germline CDR1 and CDR2 sequences are SGHTA and FQGNSA. The CDR3 covers 15 residues. Trimming took 8 bases from V and 9 from J; bases not matched to a gene: 19. CDR3 region: CASRPGGSRFVGQYF. The DNA for the CDR3 is TGTGCCAGCCGCCCGGGCGGGAGCAGGTTCGTTGGGCAGTACTTC.

The V gene is TRBV7-2, the J gene TRBJ1-4; D uncertain. Germline values: CDR1 SGHTA, CDR2 FQGNSA. The V gene lost 2 bases and the J gene lost 0 bases, with 10 bases spanning the gap. This CDR3 comprises 16 residues. CDR3 loop: CASSLSGVATNEKLFF. The CDR3 DNA sequence: TGTGCCAGCAGCTTAAGCGGTGTCGCAACTAATGAAAAACTGTTTTTT.

The chain couples TRBV5-1 to TRBJ2-7; 10 bases are a match to TRBD2. This CDR3 is built from 15 residues. V lost 1 base and J lost 2; bases outside the gene matches: 3. Germline V lookup: CDR1 SGHRS, CDR2 YFSETQ. CDR3 bases: TGCGCCAGCAGCTTGACTAGCGGGGATACCTACGAGCAGTACTTC. Amino acid sequence: CASSLTSGDTYEQYF.

Of note for this clone: This specimen includes other DNA sequences encoding the same CDR3. V and J are TRBV18 and TRBJ2-3, with 10 nucleotides matching TRBD2. The CDR3 loop spans 16 amino acids. Germline V gene lookup returns CDR1 KGHSH and CDR2 LQKENI. J lost 4 bases, V lost 1 base, and 5 bases had no gene match. CDR3 bases: TGTGCCAGCTCACCACGGCTAGCGGGAGCATCAGATACGCAGTATTTT. This codes for CASSPRLAGASDTQYF.

The gene calls are TRBV30 and TRBJ1-4; TRBD1 might be the D (6 bases). CDR1 GTSNPN and CDR2 SVGIG come from the germline V gene (reference sequence). CDR3 length: 12 amino acids. V shed 4 bases and J shed 7 bases, with 10 bases lying between them. CDR3 in DNA: TGTGCCTGGAACAGGGCCCTTGAAAAACTGTTTTTT. It translates to CAWNRALEKLFF. The variable domain in full, with the rest retrieved from reference TRBV30 and TRBJ1-4, is SQTIHQWPATLVQPVGSPLSLECTVEGTSNPNLYWYRQAAGRGLQLLFYSVGIGQISSEVPQNLSASRPQDRQFILSSKKLLLSDSGFYLCAWNRALEKLFFGSGTQLSVL.

The V call is TRBV6-1, the J call TRBJ2-1; 13 bases line up with TRBD2. The germline V gene has CDR1 MNHNS and CDR2 SASEGT. The CDR3 contains 19 residues. J gave up 1 base and V 4 bases, and 10 bases lay outside the gene matches. CDR3 protein: CASSGPGTSGIRSYNEQFF. Written as DNA, the CDR3 is TGTGCCAGCAGTGGCCCTGGGACTAGCGGGATCCGTTCCTACAATGAGCAGTTCTTC.

This chain links TRBV19 with TRBJ1-2, with TRBD1 identical over 7 bases. J lost 2 bases, V lost 4 bases, and 4 bases had no gene match. This CDR3 spans 14 amino acids. CDR1 LNHDA and CDR2 SQIVND come from the germline V gene (reference sequence). The CDR3 loop is CASSTYRGNYGYTF. The CDR3 nucleotides are TGTGCCAGTAGTACATACAGGGGAAACTATGGCTACACCTTC. The full variable domain, in which reference TRBV19 and TRBJ1-2 provide the parts outside the CDR3, is DGGITQSPKYLFRKEGQNVTLSCEQNLNHDAMYWYRQDPGQGLRLIYYSQIVNDFQKGDIAEGYSVSREKKESFPLTVTSAQKNPTAFYLCASSTYRGNYGYTFGSGTRLTVV.

V and J are TRBV9 and TRBJ2-3; D is tentatively TRBD1 or TRBD2 (5 bases each). The V and J ends lost 0 bases and 4 bases respectively, with 9 bases between them. From germline, CDR1 is SGDLS and CDR2 YYNGEE. The length of the CDR3 is 14 residues. The CDR3 bases are TGTGCCAGCAGCGTAGCCGAGGGGCCAGATACGCAGTATTTT. Translating it yields CASSVAEGPDTQYF.

V and J are TRBV7-9 and TRBJ2-1; D unresolved. This CDR3 region has 14 residues. Trimming took 1 base from V and 2 from J, leaving 6 bases between them. Germline V gene data show CDR1 as SEHNR and CDR2 as FQNEAQ (reference sequence). The CDR3: CASSLVAAYNEQFF. In nucleotides, the CDR3 is TGTGCCAGCAGCTTAGTGGCCGCCTACAATGAGCAGTTCTTC.

The chain has TRBV7-8 and TRBJ2-2, with TRBD1 identical over 8 bases. Losses at the gene ends were 5 bases for V and 0 bases for J; bases not matched to a gene: 11. This CDR3 has 18 amino acids. From germline, CDR1 is SGHVS and CDR2 FQNEAQ. The CDR3 DNA sequence: TGTGCCAGCAGCATTAGAGCAGGGGGCTTTGCGAACACCGGGGAGCTGTTTTTT. Its translation: CASSIRAGGFANTGELFF. Filled out from reference TRBV7-8 and TRBJ2-2, the complete variable domain reads GAGVSQSPRYKVAKRGQDVALRCDPISGHVSLFWYQQALGQGPEFLTYFQNEAQLDKSGLPSDRFFAERPEGSVSTLKIQRTQQEDSAVYLCASSIRAGGFANTGELFFGEGSRLTVL.

This chain links TRBV11-2 with TRBJ2-3, with 9 bases matching TRBD1. The CDR3 spans 17 residues. V dropped 5 bases and J dropped 1; count of bases not matched to a gene: 10. From germline, CDR1 is SGHAT and CDR2 FQNNGV. The CDR3 DNA reads TGTGCCAGCAGCCCCGGGACAGGGATATTTGGCACAGATACGCAGTATTTT. Residues: CASSPGTGIFGTDTQYF.

CDR3 sequence: CASSPLGDRGSETQYF. Written as DNA, the CDR3 is TGTGCCAGCAGCCCTTTGGGGGACAGGGGATCGGAGACCCAGTACTTC. The J gene is TRBJ2-5, the V gene TRBV5-4; 10 nucleotides agree with TRBD1. The CDR3 covers 16 residues. The junction had 11 bases not matched to a gene; V was cut back by 4 bases and J by 5 bases. Germline CDR1 is SGHNT and CDR2 is YYREEE (reference sequence).

The rearrangement joins TRBV5-4 to TRBJ2-5; 9 nucleotides agree with TRBD2. This CDR3 comprises 14 residues. The J segment lost 2 bases and the V segment lost 4 bases, leaving 3 bases of the junction unmatched. Looked up from germline, CDR1 is SGHNT and CDR2 is YYREEE (reference sequence). CDR3 protein: CASSAGGPQETQYF. The CDR3 coding sequence is TGTGCCAGCAGCGCGGGGGGGCCTCAAGAGACCCAGTACTTC.

Concerning this clone: This specimen includes other DNA sequences encoding the same CDR3. The chain carries TRBV6-5 and TRBJ2-3, with D possibly being TRBD2 (6 bases). V dropped 6 bases and J dropped 2 bases, with 12 bases sitting between them. The CDR3 covers 14 residues. Per the germline V gene, CDR1 is MNHEY and CDR2 is SVGAGI. The DNA of the CDR3 is TGTGCCAGCAGCCGGGGACTTCACACAGATACGCAGTATTTT. Amino acids: CASSRGLHTDTQYF.

CDR3 DNA: TGCGCCAGCAGCCCACATGTCAAGGAGGGCATTCAGTACTTC. It encodes CASSPHVKEGIQYF. This sequence joins TRBV4-3 and TRBJ2-4; weak D call: TRBD2 (6 bases). V lost 4 bases to trimming and J lost 9 bases, with 16 bases between them. Germline loops: CDR1 LGHNA, CDR2 YSLEER. This CDR3 comprises 14 residues.

The chain links TRBV29-1 to TRBJ2-5, with D possibly TRBD1 on 6 matching bases. The CDR3 extends over 14 amino acids. Trimming took 0 bases from V and 2 from J, leaving 10 bases between them. Germline CDR1 and CDR2: SQVTM and ANQGSEA. For the CDR3, the DNA is TGCAGCGTTGAAGACACAGGGTTTCAAGAGACCCAGTACTTC. Protein: CSVEDTGFQETQYF.

This chain links TRBV7-2 with TRBJ2-5; D not resolved. The CDR3 runs to 15 residues. V was trimmed by 5 bases and J by 3 bases, leaving 16 bases between them. Germline V gene lookup returns CDR1 SGHTA and CDR2 FQGNSA. The CDR3 loop reads CASSLGRGRKETQYF. Written as DNA, the CDR3 is TGTGCCAGCAGCCTAGGAAGAGGCAGGAAAGAGACCCAGTACTTC.